Here is one TCR beta chain with its context. The data were produced by immunoSEQ multiplex PCR, yet TCRdb's version contains in-frame clones alone and is incomplete. This table holds some 390,000 clones, about 90% found once. This specimen comes from a study of blood T cell repertoires in COVID-19. Trimming removed 0 bases from V and 0 bases from J, with 12 bases in between. Germline V lookup: CDR1 SGDLS, CDR2 YYNGEE. The CDR3 is made up of 16 amino acids. V and J are TRBV9 and TRBJ1-1; D perhaps matches TRBD1 (5 bases). The sequence came from a woman in her twenties or thirties who had recovered from COVID-19. The source material was PBMCs or T cells enriched from blood (not recorded which). The CDR3 region has the DNA TGTGCCAGCAGCGTAGGACAGAGCCACATGAACACTGAAGCTTTCTTT. Residues: CASSVGQSHMNTEAFF.